This TCR beta chain derives from a study of cytomegalovirus exposure and HLA in healthy donors. Points from the study as a whole: Another analysis was done later, and it associated roughly 15,000 TCR beta sequences with HLA alleles at 0.05 false discovery rate.

This CDR3 spans 14 amino acids. The germline gives CDR1 SEHNR, CDR2 FQNEAQ (reference sequence). Trimming cost V 5 bases and J 7 bases; bases outside gene matches: 11. A multiplex PCR was run with 60 Vbeta primers and 13 Jbeta primers. Assay used: immunoSEQ multiplex PCR; TCRdb lists only in-frame clones, some missing. Found here are fewer than 200,000 clones, about three quarters of them singletons; the top ten hold under 2.5%. On this clone: The antigen is not known.

Sequenced material: PBMCs. The chain recombines TRBV7-9 with TRBJ2-7; TRBD1 aligns across 7 bases. The receptor was derived from a female donor in good health and CMV-seronegative. In DNA, the CDR3 is TGTGCCAGCAGCCTGGGGGACAGAAAGGAAGAGCAGTACTTC. Protein sequence: CASSLGDRKEEQYF.